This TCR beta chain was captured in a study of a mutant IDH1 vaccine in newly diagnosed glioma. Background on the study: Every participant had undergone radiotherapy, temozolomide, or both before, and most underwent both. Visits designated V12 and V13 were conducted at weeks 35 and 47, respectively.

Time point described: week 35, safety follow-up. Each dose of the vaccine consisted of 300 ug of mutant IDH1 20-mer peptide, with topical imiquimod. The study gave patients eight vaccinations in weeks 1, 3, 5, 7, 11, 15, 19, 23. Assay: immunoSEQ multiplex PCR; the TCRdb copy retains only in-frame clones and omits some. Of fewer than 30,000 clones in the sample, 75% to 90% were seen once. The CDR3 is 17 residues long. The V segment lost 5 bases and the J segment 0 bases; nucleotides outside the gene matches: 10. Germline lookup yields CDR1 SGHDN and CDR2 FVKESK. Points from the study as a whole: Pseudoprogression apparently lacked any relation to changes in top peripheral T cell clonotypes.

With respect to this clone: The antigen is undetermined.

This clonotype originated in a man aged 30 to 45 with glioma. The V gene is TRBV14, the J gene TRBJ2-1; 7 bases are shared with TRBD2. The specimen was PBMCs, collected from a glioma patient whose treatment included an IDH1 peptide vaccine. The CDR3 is CASSSWEGGSSYNEQFF. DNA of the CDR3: TGTGCCAGCAGCTCCTGGGAGGGCGGGAGCTCCTACAATGAGCAGTTCTTC.